The T cell receptor (beta chain) described here comes from a study of blood T cells in healthy people across ages. Through a sample-barcoded 5' primer and a J-beta primer mix, a second PCR was run for about 7 to 12 cycles. TCRdb itself ran the 5' RACE reads through MiXCR, one entry per CDR3 protein. Of approximately 780,000 distinct CDR3 sequences in the sample, roughly 24% are singletons; the top ten hold about 3%. Germline CDR1 is DFQATT and CDR2 is SNEGSKA (reference sequence). Trimming took 5 bases from V and 8 from J; bases not matched to a gene: 14. The CDR3 sequence is 14 residues long. Another study also made use of these data, one on T cells of mothers and their children.

The specimen was blood. The receptor comes from a boy between 10 and 17 years old in good health. V gene TRBV20-1 combines with J gene TRBJ1-2; 7 bases agree with TRBD1. DNA of the CDR3: TGCAGTGCTGACCATGGGACAGAAGGAAGGGGCTACACCTTC. Translating it yields CSADHGTEGRGYTF.